Presented here are 22 T cell receptor beta chains from one specimen sequenced in a study of blood T cells in healthy people across ages. Then a second PCR, running about 6 to 12 cycles, was carried out with a sample-barcoded 5' primer and a J-beta primer mix. Each CDR3 protein gets one entry after TCRdb re-called the 5' RACE reads with MiXCR. The table lists around 1.5 million distinct CDR3 sequences, about 31% of them singletons. Sequences were obtained from blood. The receptors come from a woman aged 25 to 39 in good health.

The chain is built from TRBV7-2 and TRBJ1-6, with no clear D. The V end lost 4 bases, the J end lost 6 bases, and 10 bases lay between the germline ends. This CDR3 is built from 14 residues. The germline V gene encodes CDR1 SGHTA and CDR2 FQGNSA. CDR3 amino acids: CASSWLGINSPLHF. Here the CDR3 DNA reads TGTGCCAGCAGCTGGCTGGGCATTAATTCACCCCTCCACTTT.

There are a few counts of this clonotype. The chain carries TRBV2 and TRBJ2-7; perhaps TRBD1 as D (6 bases). V gave up 4 bases and J gave up 2 bases, with 18 bases separating them. The CDR3 covers 16 residues. CDR1 and CDR2 (germline): SNHLY, FYNNEI. Here the CDR3 reads CASSAQMRTETYEQYF. Here the CDR3 DNA reads TGTGCCAGCAGTGCCCAGATGCGGACAGAGACCTACGAGCAGTACTTC.

Details on this clonotype: Possible read error: a much larger clone is one base away. This chain joins TRBV3-1 and TRBJ1-2; 7 bases match TRBD1. The CDR3 length is 13 residues. Germline V lookup: CDR1 LGHDT, CDR2 YNNKEL (reference sequence). The CDR3 DNA follows: TGTGCCGGCAGCTGGACAGGCCTCTATGGCTACACCTTC. This codes for CAGSWTGLYGYTF.

This chain connects TRBV10-3 to TRBJ2-1, with 10 bases that match TRBD2. V lost 6 bases and J lost 7; bases outside the gene matches: 3. Germline V CDR1 and CDR2: ENHRY, SYGVKD. This CDR3 is built from 13 residues. This CDR3 is CAIRTSGVNEQFF. The CDR3, as DNA: TGTGCCATCAGAACTAGCGGGGTTAATGAGCAGTTCTTC.

The chain employs TRBV11-1 and TRBJ2-1; D uncertain. V was shortened by 5 bases and J by 2 bases, with 7 bases between the two germline ends. Germline CDR1 is SGHAT and CDR2 is FQDESV (reference sequence). The CDR3 length is 13 residues. In DNA, the CDR3 is TGTGCCAGCAGCACCCATACCTACAATGAGCAGTTCTTC. It specifies CASSTHTYNEQFF.

This chain joins TRBV7-6 and TRBJ2-4; 10 nucleotides match TRBD1. Germline CDR1 SGHVS, CDR2 FNYEAQ. The length of the CDR3 is 15 residues. The trim removed 5 bases at V and 3 bases at J, leaving 4 bases unmatched. The DNA for the CDR3 is TGTGCCAGCAGCATGGACAGGGGGGGCAAAAACATTCAGTACTTC. The encoded protein is CASSMDRGGKNIQYF.

This clonotype was counted between two and nine times. The rearrangement uses TRBV7-6 and TRBJ2-1; D is unclear. Trimming shortened V by 2 bases and J by 0 bases, and 11 bases separated the two germline ends. This CDR3 region has 16 residues. Germline values: CDR1 SGHVS, CDR2 FNYEAQ. CDR3 DNA sequence: TGTGCCAGCAGCTTAAGATCCTCGAGCTCCTACAATGAGCAGTTCTTC. It encodes CASSLRSSSSYNEQFF.

The gene calls are TRBV6-1 and TRBJ1-2, with TRBD1 matching over 7 bases. Germline lookup yields CDR1 MNHNS and CDR2 SASEGT. J lost 3 bases, V lost 4 bases, and 11 bases had no gene match. The CDR3 sequence is 16 residues long. The CDR3 sequence: CASSGEGRTGDYGYTF. The CDR3 DNA sequence: TGTGCCAGCAGTGGCGAGGGACGGACAGGCGACTATGGCTACACCTTC.

This clonotype occurred many times. The V gene is TRBV4-1, the J gene TRBJ2-2, with D possibly matching TRBD1 (6 bases). Germline loops: CDR1 MGHRA, CDR2 YSYEKL. This CDR3 has 15 residues. V dropped 4 bases and J dropped 1 base, with 10 bases sitting between them. The CDR3 loop reads CASSLRGQNTGELFF. The CDR3 DNA follows: TGCGCCAGCAGCCTAAGGGGACAGAACACCGGGGAGCTGTTTTTT.

A single count supports this clonotype. V usage is TRBV9 and J usage is TRBJ2-3; D not certain. The CDR3 is 15 residues long. The V and J ends lost 1 base and 2 bases respectively, with 11 bases between them. Per the germline V gene, CDR1 is SGDLS and CDR2 is YYNGEE. CDR3 nucleotides: TGTGCCAGCAGCGTAAGAGCTAGTTCCACAGATACGCAGTATTTT. Its translation is CASSVRASSTDTQYF.

The rearrangement links TRBV11-2 to TRBJ2-1; 11 nucleotides align to TRBD1. Germline CDR1 SGHAT, CDR2 FQNNGV. This CDR3 has 12 amino acids. V lost 3 bases to trimming and J lost 15 bases; unmatched junction nucleotides: 4. The CDR3 bases are TGTGCCAGCAGCTTTTCCGGGACAGGGGGGTTCTTC. Amino acids: CASSFSGTGGFF.

This chain joins TRBV5-1 and TRBJ2-1; the match to TRBD2 covers 8 bases. The V segment lost 1 base and the J segment 14 bases; nucleotides outside the gene matches: 14. Per the germline V gene, CDR1 is SGHRS and CDR2 is YFSETQ. CDR3 length: 15 residues. In DNA, the CDR3 is TGCGCCAGCAGCTTGTACGGTTCTAGCGGGTACGCAGAGTTCTTC. It specifies CASSLYGSSGYAEFF.

This clonotype was observed a handful of times. This rearrangement joins TRBV7-6 to TRBJ2-5; no definite D call. Germline V gene lookup returns CDR1 SGHVS and CDR2 FNYEAQ. The CDR3 has 15 amino acids. Between the trimmed V and J ends, which lost 1 base and 2 bases, there was a span of 11 bases. CDR3 amino acids: CASSLVARYQETQYF. The CDR3 bases are TGTGCCAGCAGCTTAGTTGCCAGATATCAAGAGACCCAGTACTTC.

This clonotype was detected only a few times. This chain links TRBV27 with TRBJ2-5, with 7 bases aligning to TRBD1. With V trimmed by 2 bases and J by 6 bases, 3 bases remained unmatched. Germline loops: CDR1 MNHEY, CDR2 SMNVEV (reference sequence). The CDR3 covers 13 residues. The CDR3 is CASSLRGQKTQYF. Written as DNA, the CDR3 is TGTGCCAGCAGTTTAAGGGGGCAGAAGACCCAGTACTTC.

This clonotype has at least ten counts. The chain recombines TRBV29-1 with TRBJ2-2; 11 bases map to TRBD1. The CDR3 covers 14 residues. CDR1 is SQVTM, CDR2 ANQGSEA, per germline. The V gene end was trimmed by 6 bases and the J gene end by 7 bases; junction bases not matched to a gene: 7. CDR3 nucleotide sequence: TGCAGCGTCGGGACAGGGGGATTTAGCGGGGAGCTGTTTTTT. Translating gives CSVGTGGFSGELFF.

The V call is TRBV3-1, the J call TRBJ2-7; a weak D match, TRBD1 (5 bases). CDR3 length: 14 amino acids. Germline values: CDR1 LGHDT, CDR2 YNNKEL (reference sequence). The V end was cut by 0 bases, the J end by 3 bases, with 9 bases between. The CDR3 is CASSQEWTNYEQYF. CDR3 in DNA: TGTGCCAGCAGCCAAGAATGGACAAACTACGAGCAGTACTTC.

The chain carries TRBV20-1 and TRBJ2-3; D gene ambiguous. V shed 0 bases and J shed 0 bases, with 16 bases lying between them. The CDR3 contains 17 residues. Germline loops: CDR1 DFQATT, CDR2 SNEGSKA (reference sequence). The CDR3 sequence: CSARDPRYGRSTDTQYF. CDR3 in DNA: TGCAGTGCTAGAGATCCTCGGTACGGGCGAAGCACAGATACGCAGTATTTT.

The chain is built from TRBV5-1 and TRBJ1-4; D is undetermined. This CDR3 has 14 residues. The V gene lost 4 bases and the J gene lost 0 bases, with 7 bases spanning the gap. From germline, CDR1 is SGHRS and CDR2 YFSETQ. CDR3 sequence: CASSQAATNEKLFF. The CDR3 nucleotides are TGCGCCAGCAGCCAGGCTGCAACTAATGAAAAACTGTTTTTT.

The chain has TRBV12-3 or TRBV12-4 and TRBJ2-1; D is perhaps TRBD1 or TRBD2 (5 bases each). Trimming pared 5 bases from V and 8 bases from J, leaving 16 bases between. The CDR3 covers 14 residues. The CDR3 nucleotides read TGTGCCAGCAGTGTAGGAGGCAGGGTCCATGAGCAGTTCTTC. Its protein is CASSVGGRVHEQFF.

The V and J genes are TRBV5-1 and TRBJ2-1; 12 nucleotides line up with TRBD2. Trimming at V came to 5 bases and at J to 7 bases, leaving 7 bases not matched to a gene. The CDR3 length is 15 residues. CDR1 is SGHRS and CDR2 is YFSETQ in the germline V gene. CDR3 DNA: TGCGCCAGCAGGGAGACTAGCGGGAGATGTAATGAGCAGTTCTTC. Translated, it gives CASRETSGRCNEQFF. Looking up the rest from reference TRBV5-1 and TRBJ2-1 gives the full variable domain: KAGVTQTPRYLIKTRGQQVTLSCSPISGHRSVSWYQQTPGQGLQFLFEYFSETQRNKGNFPGRFSGRQFSNSRSEMNVSTLELGDSALYLCASRETSGRCNEQFFGPGTRLTVL.

The J gene is TRBJ2-2, the V gene TRBV10-3; TRBD2 is a possible D gene (5 bases). From germline, CDR1 is ENHRY and CDR2 SYGVKD. V was cut by 7 bases and J by 7 bases, with 10 bases left in between. This CDR3 region has 12 residues. The CDR3 DNA reads as TGTGCCATCACGGGGTTGAGCGGGGAGCTGTTTTTT. Translating it yields CAITGLSGELFF.

The table lists this clonotype with a few counts. The chain links TRBV7-2 to TRBJ2-7; perhaps TRBD1 as D (6 bases). Trimming pared 1 base from V and 4 bases from J, leaving 11 bases between. The length of the CDR3 is 14 residues. Germline values: CDR1 SGHTA, CDR2 FQGNSA. DNA of the CDR3: TGTGCCAGCAGCTTAGTTCCCAGGGGTTACGAGCAGTACTTC. This sequence encodes CASSLVPRGYEQYF.